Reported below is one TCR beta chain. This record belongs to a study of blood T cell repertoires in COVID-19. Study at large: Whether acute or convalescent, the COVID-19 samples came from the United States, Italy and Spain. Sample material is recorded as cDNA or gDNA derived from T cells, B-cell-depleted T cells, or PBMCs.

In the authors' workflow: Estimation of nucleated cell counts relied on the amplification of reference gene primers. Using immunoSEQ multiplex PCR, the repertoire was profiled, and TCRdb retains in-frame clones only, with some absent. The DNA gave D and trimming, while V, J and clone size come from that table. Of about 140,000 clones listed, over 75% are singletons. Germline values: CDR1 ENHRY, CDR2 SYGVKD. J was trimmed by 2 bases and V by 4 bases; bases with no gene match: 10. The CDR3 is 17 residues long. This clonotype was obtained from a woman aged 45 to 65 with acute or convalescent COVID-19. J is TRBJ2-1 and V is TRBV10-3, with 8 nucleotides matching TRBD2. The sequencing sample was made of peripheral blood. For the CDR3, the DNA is TGTGCCATCAGTGGGAGGGCTAGCGGGTCTACCTACAATGAGCAGTTCTTC. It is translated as CAISGRASGSTYNEQFF.